These T cell receptor beta chains were read from a single sample in a study of blood T cell repertoires in COVID-19. The repertoire was sequenced with immunoSEQ multiplex PCR; TCRdb's copy has only in-frame clones and lacks some. In the table there are roughly 220,000 clones, 80% to 90% of which are singletons. Specimen: peripheral blood. Receptors originate from a man aged 45-60 years who had recovered from COVID-19. Both conserved end residues are part of each CDR3. A D gene is named only where the DNA matches it firmly. A clone size is listed for some rows: how often the clone was seen (once, few, many), or a class if it is expanded.

j_call d_call v_call clone_size cdr3_aa cdr3_nt
TRBJ2-3 TRBD2 TRBV28 . CASSSERTSGSSDTQYF TGTGCCAGCAGTTCTGAGAGGACTAGCGGGAGCTCAGATACGCAGTATTTT
TRBJ2-2 . TRBV20-1 . CSASRGGNTGELFF TGCAGTGCTAGTAGGGGAGGAAACACCGGGGAGCTGTTTTTT
TRBJ2-3 . TRBV2 . CASSVGGGADTQYF TGTGCCAGCTCGGTGGGAGGTGGCGCAGATACGCAGTATTTT
TRBJ2-1 TRBD2 TRBV18 . CASSPRTSENYNEQFF TGTGCCAGCTCACCACGGACTAGTGAGAACTACAATGAGCAGTTCTTC
TRBJ2-1 TRBD2 TRBV5-1 . CASSFLAGLSYNEQFF TGCGCCAGCAGCTTCTTAGCGGGACTGTCCTACAATGAGCAGTTCTTC
TRBJ2-7 TRBD2 TRBV3-1/TRBV3-2 . CASSQEWGRPSGTYEQYF TGTGCCAGCAGCCAAGAATGGGGGAGGCCTAGCGGGACCTACGAGCAGTACTTC
TRBJ2-2 . TRBV4-2 . CASSPGPGRERKNGELFF TGTGCCAGCAGCCCCGGGCCGGGCCGGGAACGAAAGAACGGGGAGCTGTTTTTT
TRBJ1-4 TRBD1 TRBV18 . CASSPGQNEKLFF TGTGCCAGCTCACCGGGACAGAATGAAAAACTGTTTTTT
TRBJ1-3 . TRBV2 . CASSGQGQVGNTIYF TGTGCCAGCAGTGGTCAGGGGCAGGTTGGAAACACCATATATTTT
TRBJ1-2 . TRBV5-4 few CASGDKDYYGYTF TGTGCCAGCGGCGACAAGGACTACTATGGCTACACCTTC
TRBJ2-2 . TRBV12-3/TRBV12-4 . CASSFSGELFF TGTGCCAGCAGCTTCTCCGGGGAGCTGTTTTTT
TRBJ2-5 . TRBV7-2 . CASSLAFSEETQYF TGTGCCAGCAGCTTAGCGTTTAGCGAAGAGACCCAGTACTTC
TRBJ1-5 . TRBV27 . CASSLTPQGYNQPQHF TGTGCCAGCAGCTTAACACCTCAGGGGTACAATCAGCCCCAGCATTTT
TRBJ2-1 TRBD2 TRBV4-1 . CASSQGAGGRYEQFF TGCGCCAGCAGCCAAGGGGCGGGGGGGAGGTACGAGCAGTTCTTC
TRBJ2-7 TRBD2 TRBV9 . CASSAGTSVPYEQYF TGTGCCAGCAGCGCCGGGACTAGCGTCCCCTACGAGCAGTACTTC
TRBJ1-2 . TRBV28 . CASSLAWGAGPWDGYTF TGTGCCAGCAGTTTGGCGTGGGGCGCCGGTCCGTGGGATGGCTACACCTTC
TRBJ2-7 TRBD2 TRBV29-1 . CSVVTSGRFYEQYF TGCAGCGTAGTAACTAGCGGGAGGTTCTACGAGCAGTACTTC
TRBJ2-6 TRBD2 TRBV19 . CASSMVAGGTSGANVLTF TGTGCCAGTAGTATGGTAGCGGGAGGTACGTCTGGGGCCAACGTCCTGACTTTC
TRBJ1-4 . TRBV28 . CASSSQVLRGEKLFF TGTGCCAGCAGTTCACAGGTCCTCAGAGGTGAAAAACTGTTTTTT
TRBJ1-1 . TRBV7-2 . CASSSPPVKAFF TGTGCCAGCAGCTCGCCGCCGGTCAAAGCTTTCTTT
TRBJ2-1 TRBD2 TRBV19 . CASSFGGRIANEQFF TGTGCCAGTAGTTTTGGCGGGAGAATCGCCAATGAGCAGTTCTTC
TRBJ2-3 TRBD2 TRBV3-1/TRBV3-2 . CASSRLAGVGTDTQYF TGTGCCAGCAGCCGTTTAGCGGGAGTCGGCACAGATACGCAGTATTTT
TRBJ1-6 . TRBV25-1 . CASMEAGVGSPLHF TGTGCCAGCATGGAGGCAGGGGTTGGCTCACCCCTCCACTTT
TRBJ2-7 TRBD1 TRBV5-1 few CASSKPGQNEQYF TGCGCCAGCAGCAAACCGGGACAGAACGAGCAGTACTTC
TRBJ2-7 TRBD1 TRBV28 once CASRDRGLGGTDYEQYF TGTGCCAGCAGGGACAGGGGGCTAGGCGGGACAGACTACGAGCAGTACTTC
TRBJ2-7 TRBD2 TRBV5-1 few CASSASGIEQYF TGCGCCAGCAGCGCCAGCGGGATCGAGCAGTACTTC
TRBJ2-7 . TRBV28 . CASSFSTLYEQYF TGTGCCAGCAGTTTCTCTACCCTCTACGAGCAGTACTTC
TRBJ2-7 . TRBV21-1 . CASSKALGRDRGLAYEQYF TGTGCCAGCAGCAAAGCGCTTGGGAGGGACCGGGGACTAGCGTACGAGCAGTACTTC
TRBJ2-4 TRBD1 TRBV19 . CASTKDRGLKNIQYF TGTGCCAGTACCAAGGACAGGGGTTTAAAAAACATTCAGTACTTC
TRBJ2-6 TRBD1 TRBV18 . CASSPLGQFISGANVLTF TGTGCCAGCTCACCCCTGGGACAGTTCATCTCTGGGGCCAACGTCCTGACTTTC
TRBJ2-4 . TRBV6-5 once CASSKLPATINIQYF TGTGCCAGCAGTAAGCTTCCGGCCACTATAAACATTCAGTACTTC
TRBJ2-2 TRBD2 TRBV11-2 . CASRIAGGVTGELFF TGTGCCAGCCGAATAGCGGGGGGAGTCACCGGGGAGCTGTTTTTT
TRBJ1-2 . TRBV4-1 once CASSPTYSGSSYGYTF TGCGCCAGCAGCCCTACTTACTCGGGGAGTAGCTATGGCTACACCTTC
TRBJ1-2 . TRBV5-1 . CASSLGGLTNYGYTF TGCGCCAGCAGCTTGGGCGGATTAACTAACTATGGCTACACCTTC
TRBJ2-7 TRBD1 TRBV28 . CASSRTGEGNYEQYF TGTGCCAGCAGTCGGACAGGGGAAGGAAACTACGAGCAGTACTTC